This TCR beta chain is drawn from a study of technical replicates of blood from several donors. The data were produced by immunoSEQ multiplex PCR, yet TCRdb's version contains in-frame clones alone and is incomplete. The sample has about 97,000 clones; roughly 95% are singletons. Germline assignment: CDR1 SGHRS and CDR2 YFSETQ. CDR3 length equals 16 residues. V dropped 4 bases and J dropped 8; count of bases not matched to a gene: 13. This TCR was recovered from a human donor in good health. This chain uses TRBV5-1 with TRBJ2-1; 9 nucleotides line up with TRBD2. Sequencing was carried out using T cells isolated from PBMCs. In DNA form, the CDR3 reads TGCGCCAGCAGCCGGGACCTTAGCGGGAGATCCCATGAGCAGTTCTTC. As protein: CASSRDLSGRSHEQFF.